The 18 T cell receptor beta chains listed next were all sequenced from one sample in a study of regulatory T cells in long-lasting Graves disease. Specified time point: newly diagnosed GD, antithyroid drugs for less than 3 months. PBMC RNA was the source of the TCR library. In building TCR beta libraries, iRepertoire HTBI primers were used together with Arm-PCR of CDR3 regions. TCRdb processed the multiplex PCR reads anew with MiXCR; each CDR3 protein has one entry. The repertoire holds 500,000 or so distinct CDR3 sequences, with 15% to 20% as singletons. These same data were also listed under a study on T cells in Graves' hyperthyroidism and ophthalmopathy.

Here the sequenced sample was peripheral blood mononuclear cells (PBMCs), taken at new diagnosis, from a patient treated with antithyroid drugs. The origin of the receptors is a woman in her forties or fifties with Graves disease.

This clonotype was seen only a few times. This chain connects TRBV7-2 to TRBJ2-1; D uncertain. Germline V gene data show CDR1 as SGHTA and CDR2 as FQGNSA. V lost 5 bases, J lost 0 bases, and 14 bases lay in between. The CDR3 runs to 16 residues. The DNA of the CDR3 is TGTGCCAGCAGCCTCAGCTTCATTTGCTCCTACAATGAGCAGTTCTTC. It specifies CASSLSFICSYNEQFF. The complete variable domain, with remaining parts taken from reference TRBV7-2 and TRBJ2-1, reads GAGVSQSPSNKVTEKGKDVELRCDPISGHTALYWYRQSLGQGLEFLIYFQGNSAPDKSGLPSDRFSAERTGGSVSTLTIQRTQQEDSAVYLCASSLSFICSYNEQFFGPGTRLTVL.

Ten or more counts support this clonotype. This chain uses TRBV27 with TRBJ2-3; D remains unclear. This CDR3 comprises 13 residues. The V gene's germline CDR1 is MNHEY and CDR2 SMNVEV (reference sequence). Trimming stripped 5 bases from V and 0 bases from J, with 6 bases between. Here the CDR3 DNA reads TGTGCCAGCAGTGGGCTGAGCACAGATACGCAGTATTTT. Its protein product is CASSGLSTDTQYF.

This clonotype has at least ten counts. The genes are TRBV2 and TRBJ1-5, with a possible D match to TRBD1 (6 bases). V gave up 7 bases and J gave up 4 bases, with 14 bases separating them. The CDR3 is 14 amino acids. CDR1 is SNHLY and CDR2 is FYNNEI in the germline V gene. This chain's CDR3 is CASNGDRRNQPQHF. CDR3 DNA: TGTGCCAGCAACGGCGACAGGAGGAATCAGCCCCAGCATTTT.

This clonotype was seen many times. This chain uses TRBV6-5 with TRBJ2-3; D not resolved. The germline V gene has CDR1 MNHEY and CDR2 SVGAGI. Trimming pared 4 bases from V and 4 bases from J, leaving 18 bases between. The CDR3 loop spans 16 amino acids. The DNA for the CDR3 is TGTGCCAGCAGTTCGATACCTTTTACCCCACCAGATACGCAGTATTTT. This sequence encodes CASSSIPFTPPDTQYF.

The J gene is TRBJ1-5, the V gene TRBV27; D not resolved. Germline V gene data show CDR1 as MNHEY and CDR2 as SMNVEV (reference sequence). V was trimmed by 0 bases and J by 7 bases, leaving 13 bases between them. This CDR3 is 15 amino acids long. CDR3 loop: CASSLSSGPLQPQHF. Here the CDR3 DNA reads TGTGCCAGCAGTTTATCGAGTGGGCCCCTCCAGCCCCAGCATTTT.

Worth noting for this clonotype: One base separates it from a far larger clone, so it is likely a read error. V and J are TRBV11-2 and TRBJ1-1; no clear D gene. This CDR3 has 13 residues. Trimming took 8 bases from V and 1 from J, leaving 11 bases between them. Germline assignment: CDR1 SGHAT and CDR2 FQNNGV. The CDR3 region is CASGPQANTEAFF. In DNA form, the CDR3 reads TGTGCCAGCGGCCCACAAGCGAACACTGAAGCTTTCTTT.

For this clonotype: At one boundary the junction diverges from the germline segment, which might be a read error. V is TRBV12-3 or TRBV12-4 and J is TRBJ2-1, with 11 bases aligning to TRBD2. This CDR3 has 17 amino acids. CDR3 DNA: TGTGCCAGCAGTTTAGGGTCTTTCGGGACTAGCGGCCATGAACAGTTCTTC. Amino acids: CASSLGSFGTSGHEQFF.

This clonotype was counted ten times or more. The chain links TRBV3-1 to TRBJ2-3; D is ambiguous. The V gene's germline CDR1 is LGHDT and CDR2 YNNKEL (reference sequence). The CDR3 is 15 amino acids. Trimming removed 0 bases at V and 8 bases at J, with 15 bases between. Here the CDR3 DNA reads TGTGCCAGCAGCCAAGACGTGCTTGGTTTCCGTACGCAGTATTTT. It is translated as CASSQDVLGFRTQYF.

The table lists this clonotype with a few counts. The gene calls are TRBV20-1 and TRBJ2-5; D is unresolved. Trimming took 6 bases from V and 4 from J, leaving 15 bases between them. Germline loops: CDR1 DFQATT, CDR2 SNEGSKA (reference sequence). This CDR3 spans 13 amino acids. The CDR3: CSAPGQSRETQYF. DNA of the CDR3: TGCAGTGCCCCTGGCCAGTCGAGAGAGACCCAGTACTTC.

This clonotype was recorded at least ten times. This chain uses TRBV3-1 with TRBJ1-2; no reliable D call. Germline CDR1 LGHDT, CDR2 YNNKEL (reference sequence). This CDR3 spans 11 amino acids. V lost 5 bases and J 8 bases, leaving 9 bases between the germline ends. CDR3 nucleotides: TGTGCCAGCAGCGATGGCTTGGGCTACACCTTC. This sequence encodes CASSDGLGYTF.

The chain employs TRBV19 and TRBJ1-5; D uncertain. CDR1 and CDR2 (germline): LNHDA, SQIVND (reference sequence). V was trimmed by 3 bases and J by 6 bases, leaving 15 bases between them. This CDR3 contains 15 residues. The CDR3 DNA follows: TGTGCCAGTAGTATTGTTCTCCTAGGAAGTCAGCCCCAGCATTTT. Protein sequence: CASSIVLLGSQPQHF.

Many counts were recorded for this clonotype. Here the CDR3 reads CASSFFGLAGEPGETQYF. In DNA, the CDR3 is TGTGCCAGCAGTTTTTTTGGGCTAGCGGGGGAGCCTGGGGAGACCCAGTACTTC. The chain employs TRBV12-3 or TRBV12-4 and TRBJ2-5, with 10 bases that match TRBD2. V dropped 3 bases and J dropped 5; count of bases not matched to a gene: 15. The length of the CDR3 is 18 residues.

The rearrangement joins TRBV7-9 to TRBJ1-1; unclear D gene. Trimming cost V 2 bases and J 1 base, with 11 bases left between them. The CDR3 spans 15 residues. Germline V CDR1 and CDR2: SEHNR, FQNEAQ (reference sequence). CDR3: CASSLSSGGNTEAFF. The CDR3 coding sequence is TGTGCCAGCAGCTTATCGTCAGGAGGGAACACTGAAGCTTTCTTT. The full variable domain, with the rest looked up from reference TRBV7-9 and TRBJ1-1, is DTGVSQNPRHKITKRGQNVTFRCDPISEHNRLYWYRQTLGQGPEFLTYFQNEAQLEKSRLLSDRFSAERPKGSFSTLEIQRTEQGDSAMYLCASSLSSGGNTEAFFGQGTRLTVV.

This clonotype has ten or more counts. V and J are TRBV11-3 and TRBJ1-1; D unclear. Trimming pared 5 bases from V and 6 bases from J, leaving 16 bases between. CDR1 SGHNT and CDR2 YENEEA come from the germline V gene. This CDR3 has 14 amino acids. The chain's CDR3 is CASSPYDKVSEAFF. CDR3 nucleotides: TGTGCCAGCAGCCCTTATGACAAGGTCTCTGAAGCTTTCTTT.

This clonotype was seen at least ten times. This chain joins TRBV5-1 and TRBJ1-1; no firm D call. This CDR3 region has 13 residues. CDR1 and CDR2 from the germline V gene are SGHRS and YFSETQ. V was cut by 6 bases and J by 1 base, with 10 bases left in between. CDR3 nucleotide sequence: TGCGCCAGCAACCCAACAGAGAACACTGAAGCTTTCTTT. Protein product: CASNPTENTEAFF. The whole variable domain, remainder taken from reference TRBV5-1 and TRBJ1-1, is KAGVTQTPRYLIKTRGQQVTLSCSPISGHRSVSWYQQTPGQGLQFLFEYFSETQRNKGNFPGRFSGRQFSNSRSEMNVSTLELGDSALYLCASNPTENTEAFFGQGTRLTVV.

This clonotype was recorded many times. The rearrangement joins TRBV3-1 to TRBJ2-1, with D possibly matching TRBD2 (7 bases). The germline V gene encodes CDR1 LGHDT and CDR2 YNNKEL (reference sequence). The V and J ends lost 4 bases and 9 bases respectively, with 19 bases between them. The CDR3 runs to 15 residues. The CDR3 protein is CASSLRTRRGGEQFF. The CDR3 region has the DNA TGTGCCAGCAGCCTACGGACTAGGAGAGGGGGTGAGCAGTTCTTC.

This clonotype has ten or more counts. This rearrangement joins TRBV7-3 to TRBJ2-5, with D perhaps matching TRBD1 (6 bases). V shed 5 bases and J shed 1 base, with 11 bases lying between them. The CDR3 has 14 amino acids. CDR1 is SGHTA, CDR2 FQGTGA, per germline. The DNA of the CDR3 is TGTGCCAGCAGCCAACAGGGTTTCCAAGAGACCCAGTACTTC. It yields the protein CASSQQGFQETQYF.

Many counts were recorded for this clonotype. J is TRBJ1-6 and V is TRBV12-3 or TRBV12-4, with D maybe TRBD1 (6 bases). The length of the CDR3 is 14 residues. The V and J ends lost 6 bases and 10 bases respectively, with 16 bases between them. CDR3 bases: TGTGCCAGCAGCTTGGGGGGCACGGGGTCACCCCTCCACTTT. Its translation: CASSLGGTGSPLHF.